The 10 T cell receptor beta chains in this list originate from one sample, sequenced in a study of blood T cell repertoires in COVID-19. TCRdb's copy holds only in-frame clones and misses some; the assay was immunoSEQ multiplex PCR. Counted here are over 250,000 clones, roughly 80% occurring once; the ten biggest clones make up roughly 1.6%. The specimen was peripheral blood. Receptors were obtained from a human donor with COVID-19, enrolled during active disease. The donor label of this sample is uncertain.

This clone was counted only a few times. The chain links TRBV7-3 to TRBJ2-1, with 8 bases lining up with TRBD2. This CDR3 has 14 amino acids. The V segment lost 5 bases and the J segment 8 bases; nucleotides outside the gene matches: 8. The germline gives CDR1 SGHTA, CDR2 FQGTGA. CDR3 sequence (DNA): TGTGCCAGCAGCGTGGGACTAGGGGAGCATGAGCAGTTCTTC. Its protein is CASSVGLGEHEQFF.

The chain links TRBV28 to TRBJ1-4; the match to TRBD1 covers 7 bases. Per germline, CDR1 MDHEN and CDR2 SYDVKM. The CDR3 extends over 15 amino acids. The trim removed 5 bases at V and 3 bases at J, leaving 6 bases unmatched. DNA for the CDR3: TGTGCCAGCAGTGCCGACAGGGTGGCTAATGAAAAACTGTTTTTT. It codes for CASSADRVANEKLFF.

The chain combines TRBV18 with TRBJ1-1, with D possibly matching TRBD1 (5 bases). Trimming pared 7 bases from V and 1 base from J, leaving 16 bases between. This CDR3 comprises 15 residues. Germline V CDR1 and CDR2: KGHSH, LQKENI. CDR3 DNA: TGTGCCAGCTTCTGGGGGGGGTCTGAGAACACTGAAGCTTTCTTT. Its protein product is CASFWGGSENTEAFF.

This CDR3 reads CASPKREQYF. The CDR3 bases are TGTGCCAGCCCCAAGAGGGAGCAGTACTTC. This chain connects TRBV7-3 to TRBJ2-7; D is unclear. The CDR3 is 10 residues long. The ends were cut back, 8 bases at V and 7 bases at J, with 9 bases in the middle. Germline CDR1 and CDR2: SGHTA and FQGTGA.

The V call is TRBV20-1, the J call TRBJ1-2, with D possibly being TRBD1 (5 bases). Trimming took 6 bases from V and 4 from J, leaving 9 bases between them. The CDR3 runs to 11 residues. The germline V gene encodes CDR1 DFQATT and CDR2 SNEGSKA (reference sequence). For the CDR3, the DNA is TGCAGTGCGTCGGGGGTCTATGGCTACACCTTC. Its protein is CSASGVYGYTF.

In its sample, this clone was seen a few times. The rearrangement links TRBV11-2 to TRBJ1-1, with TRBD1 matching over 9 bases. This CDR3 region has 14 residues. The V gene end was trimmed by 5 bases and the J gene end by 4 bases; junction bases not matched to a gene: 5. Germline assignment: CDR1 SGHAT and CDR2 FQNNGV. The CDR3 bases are TGTGCCAGCAGCCGGGACAGGGAGGCCACTGAAGCTTTCTTT. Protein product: CASSRDREATEAFF.

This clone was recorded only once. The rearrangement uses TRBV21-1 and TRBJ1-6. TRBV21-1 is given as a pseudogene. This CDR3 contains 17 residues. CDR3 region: CASSKDFEGTYNSPLHF. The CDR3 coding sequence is TGTGCCAGCAGCAAAGATTTTGAGGGTACCTATAATTCACCCCTCCACTTT.

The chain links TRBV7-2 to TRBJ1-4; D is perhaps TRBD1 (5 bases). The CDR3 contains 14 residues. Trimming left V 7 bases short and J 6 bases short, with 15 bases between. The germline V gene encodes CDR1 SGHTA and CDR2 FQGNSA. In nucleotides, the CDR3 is TGTGCCAGCACCGTGGGGCCAGGCTATGAAAAACTGTTTTTT. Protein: CASTVGPGYEKLFF.

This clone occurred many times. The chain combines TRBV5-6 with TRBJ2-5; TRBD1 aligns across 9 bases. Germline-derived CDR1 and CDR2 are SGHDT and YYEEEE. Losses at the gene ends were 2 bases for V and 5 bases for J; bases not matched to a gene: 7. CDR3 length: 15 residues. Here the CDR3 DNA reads TGTGCCAGCAGCTTACCGGGACAGGGTACGGAGACCCAGTACTTC. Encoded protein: CASSLPGQGTETQYF. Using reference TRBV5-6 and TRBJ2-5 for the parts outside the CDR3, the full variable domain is DAGVTQSPTHLIKTRGQQVTLRCSPKSGHDTVSWYQQALGQGPQFIFQYYEEEERQRGNFPDRFSGHQFPNYSSELNVNALLLGDSALYLCASSLPGQGTETQYFGPGTRLLVL.

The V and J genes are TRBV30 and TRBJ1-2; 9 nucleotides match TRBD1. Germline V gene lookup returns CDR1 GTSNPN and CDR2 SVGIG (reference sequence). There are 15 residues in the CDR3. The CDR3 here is CASSGTGLAGYGYTF. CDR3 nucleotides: TGTGCAAGTTCCGGGACAGGGCTTGCTGGCTATGGCTACACCTTC.